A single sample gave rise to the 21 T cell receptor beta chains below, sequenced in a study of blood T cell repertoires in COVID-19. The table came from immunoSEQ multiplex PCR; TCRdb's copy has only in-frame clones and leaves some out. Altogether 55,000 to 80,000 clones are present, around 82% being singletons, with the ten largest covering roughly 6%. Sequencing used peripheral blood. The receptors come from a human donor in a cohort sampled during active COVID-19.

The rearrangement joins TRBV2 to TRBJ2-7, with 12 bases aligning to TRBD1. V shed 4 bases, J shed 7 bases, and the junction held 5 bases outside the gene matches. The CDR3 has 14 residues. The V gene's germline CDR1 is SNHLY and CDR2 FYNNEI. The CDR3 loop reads CASSGDRGLREQYF. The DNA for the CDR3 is TGTGCCAGCAGTGGGGACAGGGGGCTAAGGGAGCAGTACTTC.

This CDR3 is CASSFGTGGFNEQFF. In nucleotides, the CDR3 is TGTGCCAGCAGTTTCGGGACAGGGGGCTTCAATGAGCAGTTCTTC. This chain links TRBV6-5 with TRBJ2-1; 12 nucleotides agree with TRBD1. Per the germline V gene, CDR1 is MNHEY and CDR2 is SVGAGI. There are 15 residues in the CDR3. Trimming at V came to 4 bases and at J to 6 bases, leaving 4 bases not matched to a gene.

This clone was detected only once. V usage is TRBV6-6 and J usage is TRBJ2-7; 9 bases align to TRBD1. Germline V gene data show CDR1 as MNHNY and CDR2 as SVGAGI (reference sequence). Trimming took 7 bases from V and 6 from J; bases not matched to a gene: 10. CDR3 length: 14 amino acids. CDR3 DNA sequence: TGTGCCAGCAACAACAGGGGGCTTCGGGGCGAGCAGTACTTC. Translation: CASNNRGLRGEQYF.

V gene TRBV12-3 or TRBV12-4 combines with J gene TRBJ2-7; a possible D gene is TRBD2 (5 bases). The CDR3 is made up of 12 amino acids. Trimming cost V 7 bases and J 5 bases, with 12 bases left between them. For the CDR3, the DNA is TGTGCCAGCAAACCCACGGGGAACGAGCAGTACTTC. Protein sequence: CASKPTGNEQYF.

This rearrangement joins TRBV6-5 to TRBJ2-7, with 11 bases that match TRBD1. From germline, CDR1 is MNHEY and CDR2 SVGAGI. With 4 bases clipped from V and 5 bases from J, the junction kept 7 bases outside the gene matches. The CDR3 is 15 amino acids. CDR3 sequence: CASSSGQGARNEQYF. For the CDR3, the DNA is TGTGCCAGCAGTTCCGGACAGGGGGCGCGCAACGAGCAGTACTTC.

The CDR3 here is CASSWASGGSDTQYF. The CDR3 DNA follows: TGTGCCAGCAGTTGGGCTAGCGGGGGGTCCGATACGCAGTATTTT. V usage is TRBV6-5 and J usage is TRBJ2-3, with 11 bases fitting TRBD2. The CDR3 has 15 residues. Per the germline V gene, CDR1 is MNHEY and CDR2 is SVGAGI. Trimming at V came to 4 bases and at J to 6 bases, leaving 6 bases not matched to a gene.

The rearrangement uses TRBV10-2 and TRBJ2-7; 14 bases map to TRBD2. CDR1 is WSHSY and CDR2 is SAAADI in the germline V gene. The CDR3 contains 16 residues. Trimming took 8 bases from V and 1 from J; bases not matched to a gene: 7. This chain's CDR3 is CASWGTSGSPSYEQYF. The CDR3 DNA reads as TGCGCCAGCTGGGGGACTAGCGGGAGTCCTTCCTACGAGCAGTACTTC.

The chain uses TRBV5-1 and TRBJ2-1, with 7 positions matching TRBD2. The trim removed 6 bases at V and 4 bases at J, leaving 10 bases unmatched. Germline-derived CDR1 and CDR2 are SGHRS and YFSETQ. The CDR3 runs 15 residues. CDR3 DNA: TGCGCCAGCAATAACGGGGGGACGGCATACAATGAGCAGTTCTTC. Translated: CASNNGGTAYNEQFF.

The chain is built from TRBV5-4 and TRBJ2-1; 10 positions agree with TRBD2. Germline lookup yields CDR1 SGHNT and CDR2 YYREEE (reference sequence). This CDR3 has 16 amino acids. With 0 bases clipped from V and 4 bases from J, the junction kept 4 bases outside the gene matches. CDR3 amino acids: CASSLGGLAEYNEQFF. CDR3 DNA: TGTGCCAGCAGCTTGGGTGGACTAGCGGAATACAATGAGCAGTTCTTC.

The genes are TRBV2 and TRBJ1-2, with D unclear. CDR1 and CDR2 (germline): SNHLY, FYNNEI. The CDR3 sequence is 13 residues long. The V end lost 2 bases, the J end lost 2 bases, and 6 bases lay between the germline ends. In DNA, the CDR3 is TGTGCCAGCAGTGAACCGAGAAACTATGGCTACACCTTC. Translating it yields CASSEPRNYGYTF.

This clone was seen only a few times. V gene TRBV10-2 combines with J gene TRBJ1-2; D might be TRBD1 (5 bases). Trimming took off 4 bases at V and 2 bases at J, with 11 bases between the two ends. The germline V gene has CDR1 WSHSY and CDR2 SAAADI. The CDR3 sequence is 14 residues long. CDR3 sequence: CASSVFQGNYGYTF. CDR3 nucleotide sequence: TGCGCCAGCAGTGTCTTTCAGGGAAACTATGGCTACACCTTC.

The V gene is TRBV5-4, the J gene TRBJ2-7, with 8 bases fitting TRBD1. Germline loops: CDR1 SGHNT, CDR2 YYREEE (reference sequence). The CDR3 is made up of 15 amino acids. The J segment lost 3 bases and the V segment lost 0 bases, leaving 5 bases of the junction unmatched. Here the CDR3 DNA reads TGTGCCAGCAGCTTGGGTCAGGGGGCTTACTACGAGCAGTACTTC. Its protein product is CASSLGQGAYYEQYF.

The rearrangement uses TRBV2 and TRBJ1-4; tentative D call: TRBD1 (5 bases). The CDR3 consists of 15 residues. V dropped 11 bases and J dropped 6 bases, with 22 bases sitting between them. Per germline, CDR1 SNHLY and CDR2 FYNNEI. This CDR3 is CASGRDTGHYEKLFF. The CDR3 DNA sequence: TGTGCCTCCGGAAGGGATACAGGCCACTATGAAAAACTGTTTTTT. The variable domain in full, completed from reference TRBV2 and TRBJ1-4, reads EPEVTQTPSHQVTQMGQEVILRCVPISNHLYFYWYRQILGQKVEFLVSFYNNEISEKSEIFDDQFSVERPDGSNFTLKIRSTKLEDSAMYFCASGRDTGHYEKLFFGSGTQLSVL.

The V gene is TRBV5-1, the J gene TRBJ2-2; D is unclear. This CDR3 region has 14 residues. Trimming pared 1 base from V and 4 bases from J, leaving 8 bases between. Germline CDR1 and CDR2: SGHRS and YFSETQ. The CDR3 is CASSLRPSTGELFF. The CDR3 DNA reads TGCGCCAGCAGCTTGAGGCCTAGCACCGGGGAGCTGTTTTTT.

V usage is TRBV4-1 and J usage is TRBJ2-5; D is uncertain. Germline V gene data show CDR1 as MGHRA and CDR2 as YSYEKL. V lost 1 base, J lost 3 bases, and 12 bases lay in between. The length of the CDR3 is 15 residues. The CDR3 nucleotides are TGCGCCAGCAGCCAAGGTCCCATTAGAGAAGAGACCCAGTACTTC. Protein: CASSQGPIREETQYF.

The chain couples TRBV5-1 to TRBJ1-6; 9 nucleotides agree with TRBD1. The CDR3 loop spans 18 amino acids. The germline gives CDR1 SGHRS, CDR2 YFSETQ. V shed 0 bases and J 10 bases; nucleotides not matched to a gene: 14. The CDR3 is CASSLGRGPGQGKSPLHF. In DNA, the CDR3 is TGCGCCAGCAGCTTGGGTAGGGGACCGGGACAGGGTAAGTCACCCCTCCACTTT. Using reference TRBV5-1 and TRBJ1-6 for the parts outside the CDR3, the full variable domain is KAGVTQTPRYLIKTRGQQVTLSCSPISGHRSVSWYQQTPGQGLQFLFEYFSETQRNKGNFPGRFSGRQFSNSRSEMNVSTLELGDSALYLCASSLGRGPGQGKSPLHFGNGTRLTVT.

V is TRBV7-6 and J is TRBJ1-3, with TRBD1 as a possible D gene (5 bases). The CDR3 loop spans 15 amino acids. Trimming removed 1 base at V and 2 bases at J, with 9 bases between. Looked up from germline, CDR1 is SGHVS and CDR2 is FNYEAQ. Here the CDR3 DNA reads TGTGCCAGCAGCTTAGAGGCAGGGACTGGAAACACCATATATTTT. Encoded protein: CASSLEAGTGNTIYF.

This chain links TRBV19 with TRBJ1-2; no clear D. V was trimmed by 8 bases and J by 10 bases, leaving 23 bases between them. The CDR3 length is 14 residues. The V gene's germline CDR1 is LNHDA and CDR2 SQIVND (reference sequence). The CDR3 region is CASETTRGDLDYTF. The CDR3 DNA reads TGTGCCAGTGAGACGACTCGAGGAGATCTTGACTACACCTTC.

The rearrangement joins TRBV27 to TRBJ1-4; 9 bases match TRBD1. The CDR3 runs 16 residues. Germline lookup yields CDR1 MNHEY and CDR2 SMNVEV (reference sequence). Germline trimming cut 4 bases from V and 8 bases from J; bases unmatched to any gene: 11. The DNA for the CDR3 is TGTGCCAGCAGTTCCACTCTAAACAGGGGGCGGGAAAAACTGTTTTTT. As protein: CASSSTLNRGREKLFF.

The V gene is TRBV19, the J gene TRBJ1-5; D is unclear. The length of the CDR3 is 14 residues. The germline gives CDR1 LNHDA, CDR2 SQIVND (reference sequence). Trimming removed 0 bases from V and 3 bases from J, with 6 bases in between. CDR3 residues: CASSIDSFNQPQHF. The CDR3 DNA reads TGTGCCAGTAGTATAGATAGTTTCAATCAGCCCCAGCATTTT.

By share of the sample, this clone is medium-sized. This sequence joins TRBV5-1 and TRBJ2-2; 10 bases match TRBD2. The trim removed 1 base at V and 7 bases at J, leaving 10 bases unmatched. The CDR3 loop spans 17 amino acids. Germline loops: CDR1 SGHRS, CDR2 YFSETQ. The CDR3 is CASSLFQAGGHIGELFF. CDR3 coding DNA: TGCGCCAGCAGCTTGTTCCAAGCGGGAGGGCATATCGGGGAGCTGTTTTTT.